The 17 T cell receptor beta chains below were found in one sample sequenced in a study of T cells expressing NK-cell markers. TCRdb reprocessed the 5' RACE reads and stores each CDR3 protein as one record, lacking DNA. Its listing shows over 150,000 distinct CDR3 sequences. The specimen was blood T cells: a sorted CD56 or NKG2C T cell subset, CD4+ or CD8+ T cells, or bulk PBMC T cells (not recorded which). Receptor source: a woman between 45 and 65 years old in good health.

The genes are TRBV29-1 and TRBJ2-5; TCRdb designates TRBD2, a call that cannot be tested without DNA. This CDR3 comprises 12 residues. The V gene's germline CDR1 is SQVTM and CDR2 ANQGSEA. CDR3 protein: CSVGPLWDDQYF.

The rearrangement uses TRBV5-1 and TRBJ2-3. The CDR3 contains 15 residues. Germline CDR1 reads SGHRS; CDR2 reads YFSETQ. The CDR3 region is CASTKSETSTDTQYF.

The chain links TRBV6-2 or TRBV6-3 to TRBJ2-3. The V gene's germline CDR1 is MNHEY and CDR2 SVGEGT. The CDR3 loop spans 14 amino acids. CDR3 sequence reads: CASSYSGGTDTQYF.

This sequence joins TRBV15 and TRBJ2-2; TCRdb returns TRBD1, unconfirmable since there is no DNA. The length of the CDR3 is 14 residues. Germline V gene sequence: CDR1 LNHNV, CDR2 YYDKDF (reference sequence). CDR3 amino acids: CATSRAGNTGELFF.

This chain joins TRBV11-2 and TRBJ1-3; TCRdb outputs TRBD1, but without DNA this stays unchecked. CDR1 SGHAT and CDR2 FQNNGV come from the germline V gene. The CDR3 spans 17 residues. The chain's CDR3 is CASSLATGTVSGNTIYF.

The V gene is TRBV5-1, the J gene TRBJ2-7; lacking DNA, the TRBD2 call made by TCRdb goes unchecked. The CDR3 runs to 17 residues. Germline CDR1 and CDR2: SGHRS and YFSETQ. The CDR3 spells CASSLRAGPNEFYEQYF.

V is TRBV4-1 and J is TRBJ2-3; absent DNA, TCRdb's TRBD1 call cannot be checked. The CDR3 is made up of 15 amino acids. Germline V gene data show CDR1 as MGHRA and CDR2 as YSYEKL. The CDR3 reads CASTQGEGSADTQYF.

This chain links TRBV24-1 with TRBJ2-2; checking the TCRdb D call of TRBD1 is not possible without DNA. Germline assignment: CDR1 KGHDR and CDR2 SFDVKD. The CDR3 consists of 14 residues. The CDR3 protein is CATSDAQGTGELFF.

This CDR3 is CASSYTLSGTGANVLTF. The chain couples TRBV6-6 to TRBJ2-6; absent DNA, TCRdb's TRBD2 call cannot be checked. Germline CDR1 reads MNHNY; CDR2 reads SVGAGI (reference sequence). The CDR3 runs 17 residues.

This sequence joins TRBV4-1 and TRBJ2-1; no DNA is available, so the TRBD2 call from TCRdb remains unchecked. Germline CDR1 reads MGHRA; CDR2 reads YSYEKL. The length of the CDR3 is 16 residues. CDR3 sequence: CASSQQAGGPYNEQFF.

V usage is TRBV12-3 or TRBV12-4 and J usage is TRBJ1-6; TCRdb's D gene call, TRBD1, goes unchecked for lack of DNA. The CDR3 consists of 15 residues. The CDR3 loop reads CASSSTGEGFSPLHF.

The V gene is TRBV11-2, the J gene TRBJ1-2; TCRdb's D call of TRBD1 is untestable without DNA. Germline assignment: CDR1 SGHAT and CDR2 FQNNGV. This CDR3 spans 15 amino acids. The CDR3 loop is CASSLEHRVDYGYTF.

The CDR3 protein is CASSFSRNYGYTF. This sequence joins TRBV12-3 or TRBV12-4 and TRBJ1-2. The CDR3 has 13 residues.

The rearrangement links TRBV3-1 to TRBJ2-1; the TCRdb call, TRBD2, lacks DNA for checking. CDR3 length: 17 residues. The germline CDR1 and CDR2 sequences are LGHDT and YNNKEL (reference sequence). The CDR3 sequence is CASSQGRARSSYNEQFF.

The chain carries TRBV29-1 and TRBJ2-5; checking the TCRdb D call of TRBD2 is not possible without DNA. CDR3 length: 16 amino acids. Per germline, CDR1 SQVTM and CDR2 ANQGSEA. The CDR3 reads CSVDVMGTSGSETQYF.

The CDR3 sequence is CASSQDTESILYEQYF. The rearrangement uses TRBV4-1 and TRBJ2-7. The CDR3 contains 16 residues. The V gene's germline CDR1 is MGHRA and CDR2 YSYEKL.

The gene calls are TRBV19 and TRBJ1-1; the TCRdb D gene call, TRBD1, has no DNA to confirm it. The V gene's germline CDR1 is LNHDA and CDR2 SQIVND (reference sequence). The CDR3 contains 15 residues. The CDR3 spells CASSITPSLNTEAFF.